This T cell receptor (beta chain) was recorded in a study of cytomegalovirus exposure and HLA in healthy donors. Study as a whole: Unique TCRs numbering about 85 million, obtained from HLA-typed donors, made up an early data release. Genotyping showed roughly 83% of fewer than 500 donors falling in the Caucasian-associated ancestry cluster.

Primers: 60 Vbeta forward and 13 Jbeta reverse. Assay used: immunoSEQ multiplex PCR; TCRdb lists only in-frame clones, some missing. The data hold around 200,000 clones, with roughly 80% observed a single time. Study-level points and caveats: The authors listed 164 TCR beta chains as cytomegalovirus-associated. TCR beta chains associated with HLA were, in a later analysis, more clonally expanded than equally common others.

This clone was observed a handful of times. The antigen is undetermined. The CDR3 sequence is 15 residues long. Trimming at V came to 4 bases and at J to 6 bases, leaving 7 bases not matched to a gene. Germline-derived CDR1 and CDR2 are MNHEY and SVGAGI. This sequence joins TRBV6-5 and TRBJ1-4; 8 positions match TRBD1. The receptor's source is a woman in her forties or fifties in good health and CMV-seropositive. Sample: PBMCs. CDR3 residues: CASSSFGTGDEKLFF. CDR3 DNA: TGTGCCAGCAGTTCCTTCGGGACAGGTGATGAAAAACTGTTTTTT.